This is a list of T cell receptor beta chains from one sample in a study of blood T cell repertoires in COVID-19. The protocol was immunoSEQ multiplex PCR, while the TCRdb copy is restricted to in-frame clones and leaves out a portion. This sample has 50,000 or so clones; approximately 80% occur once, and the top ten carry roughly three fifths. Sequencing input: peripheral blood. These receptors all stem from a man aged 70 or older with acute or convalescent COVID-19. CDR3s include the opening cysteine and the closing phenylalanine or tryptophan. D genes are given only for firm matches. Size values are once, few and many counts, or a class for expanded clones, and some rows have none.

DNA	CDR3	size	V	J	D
TGTGCCAGTAGTATAGCCCAGGGGTCCCAAGAGACCCAGTACTTC	CASSIAQGSQETQYF	.	TRBV19	TRBJ2-5	.
TGCGCCAGCAGCTTCGGCTCACTGACAGGGACTGAAGCTTTCTTT	CASSFGSLTGTEAFF	.	TRBV5-1	TRBJ1-1	TRBD1
TGTGCCAGCAGCTTAGCGCTCGTACAGGGGGAAGGTGGCTACACCTTC	CASSLALVQGEGGYTF	.	TRBV7-8	TRBJ1-2	TRBD1
TGTGCCAGCAGTATCCCTCTAGCGGGAGTGGATGAGCAGTTCTTC	CASSIPLAGVDEQFF	once	TRBV6-5	TRBJ2-1	TRBD2
TGTGCCAGCATGCGGGGCGGAATCACCGGGGAGCTGTTTTTT	CASMRGGITGELFF	.	TRBV2	TRBJ2-2	.
TGTGCCAGCACCTTTGGGGGGAGAACCTACGAGCAGTACTTC	CASTFGGRTYEQYF	.	TRBV28	TRBJ2-7	.
TGTGCCAGTAGTATTTTTCAGGGGGCAAGGGAAAAACTGTTTTTT	CASSIFQGAREKLFF	.	TRBV19	TRBJ1-4	TRBD1
TGTGCCAGCAGCCATACGGCGGGGGAGACCACAGATACGCAGTATTTT	CASSHTAGETTDTQYF	.	TRBV4-2	TRBJ2-3	TRBD2
TGTGCCAGCAGTTACAGGGGCGAGCAGTTCTTC	CASSYRGEQFF	.	TRBV6-6	TRBJ2-1	.
TGTGCCAGCAGTTGGGGACAGGAGGACGAGCAGTACTTC	CASSWGQEDEQYF	.	TRBV12-3/TRBV12-4	TRBJ2-7	TRBD1
TGTGCCAGCAGTGAGACAGGGTACTATGGCTACACCTTC	CASSETGYYGYTF	.	TRBV6-1	TRBJ1-2	TRBD1
TGCGCCAGCAGCCAAGTGGGGACTAGCGGGAGGGAGGATACGCAGTATTTT	CASSQVGTSGREDTQYF	.	TRBV4-1	TRBJ2-3	TRBD2
TGTGCCAGTAGTCTAAGGGGGCCCAGCGGCAAAGCTTTCTTT	CASSLRGPSGKAFF	.	TRBV19	TRBJ1-1	TRBD1
TGTGCCAGCAGCCGTCAGGCCGGACTTGAAAAACTGTTTTTT	CASSRQAGLEKLFF	.	TRBV3-1/TRBV3-2	TRBJ1-4	.
TGCGCCAGCGTGAGGGGAGGGCTGAGAAATCAGCCCCAGCATTTT	CASVRGGLRNQPQHF	.	TRBV10-1	TRBJ1-5	.
TGTGCCAGCAGCCTCCGACAGGGGAACACTGAAGCTTTCTTT	CASSLRQGNTEAFF	.	TRBV6-2/TRBV6-3	TRBJ1-1	TRBD1
TGTGCCAGCAGGGCTTACAGGGACCTTTATGGCTACACCTTC	CASRAYRDLYGYTF	once	TRBV6-5	TRBJ1-2	.
TGTGCCAGCACGGTGCAAGCTAACACTGAAGCTTTCTTT	CASTVQANTEAFF	few	TRBV7-9	TRBJ1-1	.
TGTGCCTGGAGTGCCGGGAACAGAAACACTGAAGCTTTCTTT	CAWSAGNRNTEAFF	.	TRBV30	TRBJ1-1	.
TGTGCCATCTATGGCCCCGGGACAGGGGGCGCGGTGATAAACTATGGCTACACCTTC	CAIYGPGTGGAVINYGYTF	.	TRBV10-3	TRBJ1-2	TRBD1
TGTGCCAGCACCAATGGTCTAGCTTACAATGAGCAGTTCTTC	CASTNGLAYNEQFF	.	TRBV28	TRBJ2-1	.
TGTGCCAGCAGTCCCCTAGCAGGGGGGTTTCAAGAGACCCAGTACTTC	CASSPLAGGFQETQYF	.	TRBV28	TRBJ2-5	.
TGTGCCAGCAGCTTGGCCCAGGCAGGGGGTCTATTCCGGGCTGAAGCTTTCTTT	CASSLAQAGGLFRAEAFF	.	TRBV5-4	TRBJ1-1	TRBD1
TGTGCCAGCAGCAAGGGGGTTGACTCTGGAAACACCATATATTTT	CASSKGVDSGNTIYF	.	TRBV7-7	TRBJ1-3	.
TGTGCCAGCAGCAAACCACCGGGAAGAAACACCGGGGAGCTGTTTTTT	CASSKPPGRNTGELFF	once	TRBV7-3	TRBJ2-2	.
TGTGCCAGCAGCCCCCACGGACAGGGGTACGAGCAGTACTTC	CASSPHGQGYEQYF	.	TRBV3-1/TRBV3-2	TRBJ2-7	TRBD1
TGTGCCAGCAGCTGGGGGGGGCATTCTACTAATGAAAAACTGTTTTTT	CASSWGGHSTNEKLFF	.	TRBV7-8	TRBJ1-4	.
TGTGCCAGCAGTTACAGTACCGGGGAGCTGTTTTTT	CASSYSTGELFF	.	TRBV12-3/TRBV12-4	TRBJ2-2	.
TGTGCCAGCAAAGCCAAGGACAGGTGGAACACTGAAGCTTTCTTT	CASKAKDRWNTEAFF	.	TRBV3-1/TRBV3-2	TRBJ1-1	TRBD1
TGTGCCAGTAGAGGGGAGCGGGACACCGGGGAGCTGTTTTTT	CASRGERDTGELFF	.	TRBV19	TRBJ2-2	.
TGTGCCAGTAGTAGGGACAGGACGAGTGAGCAGTTCTTC	CASSRDRTSEQFF	.	TRBV19	TRBJ2-1	TRBD1
TGTGCCAGCAGCCATCAGGGCAATCAGCCCCAGCATTTT	CASSHQGNQPQHF	.	TRBV27	TRBJ1-5	.
TGTGCCAGTAGTTGGGGACAGGGGCAGGAAAAACTGTTTTTT	CASSWGQGQEKLFF	.	TRBV19	TRBJ1-4	TRBD1
TGTGCCATCAAAAACGGAGGGGACACAGATACGCAGTATTTT	CAIKNGGDTDTQYF	.	TRBV10-3	TRBJ2-3	.
TGTGCCAGTAGTGCGAACAGGGGATCAAGGGCTTTCTTT	CASSANRGSRAFF	once	TRBV19	TRBJ1-1	TRBD1
TGTGCCAGCAGCTTATCTTCAGGGGTCGGCGGGGAGCTGTTTTTT	CASSLSSGVGGELFF	.	TRBV7-2	TRBJ2-2	.
TGTGCCAGCAGTTTATCGGAGACCCAGTACTTC	CASSLSETQYF	.	TRBV28	TRBJ2-5	.
TGTGCCAGCAGTTCCCTTATAGCGGGAGCAGCTCCCAGCGAGCAGTACTTC	CASSSLIAGAAPSEQYF	.	TRBV28	TRBJ2-7	TRBD2
TGTGCCAGCTCACCACTACAGGATCCGCCGGGCTACACCTTC	CASSPLQDPPGYTF	few	TRBV18	TRBJ1-2	.
TGTGCCAGCAGCCCATTGGTAGGGGGAGGGGCTGAAGCTTTCTTT	CASSPLVGGGAEAFF	.	TRBV7-6	TRBJ1-1	.
TGTGCCAGCAGCAAAGGAGGGCTAGCGGGACACGAGCAGTACTTC	CASSKGGLAGHEQYF	.	TRBV11-3	TRBJ2-7	TRBD2
TGTGCCAGCAGCCAAGTGGTCCGGGACACCAATTCCAATGAGCAGTTCTTC	CASSQVVRDTNSNEQFF	.	TRBV3-1/TRBV3-2	TRBJ2-1	.
TGTGCCAGCAGCTGGGCAGGGGAGGATACGCAGTATTTT	CASSWAGEDTQYF	.	TRBV7-9	TRBJ2-3	.
TGTGCCAGTAGCCCGACAGGGGTGGGCAATCAGCCCCAGCATTTT	CASSPTGVGNQPQHF	.	TRBV19	TRBJ1-5	TRBD1
TGTGCCAGCAGTTCCTTGACAGGGCGAGGCTACACCTTC	CASSSLTGRGYTF	.	TRBV6-5	TRBJ1-2	TRBD1
TGTGCCAGCAGCTTTTACCGGGACAGGGATGAAAAACTGTTTTTT	CASSFYRDRDEKLFF	.	TRBV5-4	TRBJ1-4	TRBD1
TGTGCCATCAGTAACGACAGGAACACTGAAGCTTTCTTT	CAISNDRNTEAFF	.	TRBV10-3	TRBJ1-1	.
TGTGCCAGCAGTCCCTTGAGAGGGGGCGAGAGCACCGGGGAGCTGTTTTTT	CASSPLRGGESTGELFF	.	TRBV6-2/TRBV6-3	TRBJ2-2	TRBD1
TGTGCCAGCAGCCATAGCCTGAGCTCCTACAATGAGCAGTTCTTC	CASSHSLSSYNEQFF	.	TRBV7-3	TRBJ2-1	.
TGTGCCAGCAGACCAGGGGCAGGAAACACTGAAGCTTTCTTT	CASRPGAGNTEAFF	.	TRBV7-9	TRBJ1-1	.
TGTGCCAGCAGTGAGACAGGGGAGTCCTACGAGCAGTACTTC	CASSETGESYEQYF	.	TRBV6-4	TRBJ2-7	TRBD1
TGTGCCAGCAGTGACCGCGGACTAGCGGTACGAGAGACCCAGTACTTC	CASSDRGLAVRETQYF	.	TRBV6-1	TRBJ2-5	TRBD2
TGTGCCAGCAGTTACTCTGCCGGGACAGGGTTCTCTGGGGCCAACGTCCTGACTTTC	CASSYSAGTGFSGANVLTF	.	TRBV6-2/TRBV6-3	TRBJ2-6	TRBD1
TGTGCCAGTAGTACCCGACAGGGAATTACGCAGTATTTT	CASSTRQGITQYF	.	TRBV19	TRBJ2-3	TRBD1
TGTGCCAGCAGCTTGAGGGGGAACCACTACAATGAGCAGTTCTTC	CASSLRGNHYNEQFF	few	TRBV5-6	TRBJ2-1	.
TGTGCCAGCAGCCAAGAGTGGGGACAGCATAATTCACCCCTCCACTTT	CASSQEWGQHNSPLHF	.	TRBV3-1/TRBV3-2	TRBJ1-6	TRBD1
TGTGCCAGCAGCTTAAACGGCGCGGGGCCTAGCGGGAAGCAAAACATTCAGTACTTC	CASSLNGAGPSGKQNIQYF	once	TRBV7-2	TRBJ2-4	TRBD2
TGTGCCAGCAGCTTAGATCTCGGCGGAACCACAGATACGCAGTATTTT	CASSLDLGGTTDTQYF	.	TRBV11-3	TRBJ2-3	.
TGTGCCTGGGGTGAGGATGGCTACACCTTC	CAWGEDGYTF	few	TRBV30	TRBJ1-2	.
TGTGCCTGGAGTGTACGTGGGACAACCAACCGGGAGCTGTTTTTT	CAWSVRGTTNRELFF	.	TRBV30	TRBJ2-2	.